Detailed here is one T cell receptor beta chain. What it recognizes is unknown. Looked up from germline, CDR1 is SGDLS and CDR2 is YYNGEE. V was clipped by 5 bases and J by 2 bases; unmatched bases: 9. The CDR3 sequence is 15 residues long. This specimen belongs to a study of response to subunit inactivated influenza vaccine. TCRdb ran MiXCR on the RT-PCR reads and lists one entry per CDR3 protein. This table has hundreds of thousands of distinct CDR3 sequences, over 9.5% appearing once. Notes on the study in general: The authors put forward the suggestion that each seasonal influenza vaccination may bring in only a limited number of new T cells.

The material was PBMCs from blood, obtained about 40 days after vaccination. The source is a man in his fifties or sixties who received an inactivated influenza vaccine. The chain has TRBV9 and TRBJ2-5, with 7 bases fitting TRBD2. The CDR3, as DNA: TGTGCCAGCAGTTTCATCGGTAGCGGGCAAGAGACCCAGTACTTC. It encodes CASSFIGSGQETQYF.